Detailed here is one TCR beta chain. The antigen is unknown. The data were obtained in a study of radiotherapy plus CTLA-4 blockade in lung cancer. On the study more broadly: Of the patients, about 20% showed objective responses and more than 30% attained disease control. Broader study findings: The best prediction of response reportedly came from early blood T cell clone dynamics, with interferon-beta.

TCRdb keeps only in-frame clones here, not all; method: immunoSEQ multiplex PCR. The sample shows some 70,000 clones, around 81% of them seen only once. Germline CDR1 and CDR2: SGHTA and FQGTGA. CDR3 length: 14 amino acids. The V and J ends lost 2 bases and 3 bases respectively, with 9 bases between them. This sequence joins TRBV7-3 and TRBJ2-3, with TRBD1 as a possible D gene (5 bases). The sequenced sample was peripheral blood, obtained from a patient treated with radiotherapy plus ipilimumab. The receptor was derived from a human donor with non-small cell lung cancer who had a partial response to radiotherapy plus ipilimumab. The CDR3 is CASSLQAGTDTQYF. The CDR3 DNA sequence: TGTGCCAGCAGCTTACAGGCAGGGACAGATACGCAGTATTTT.